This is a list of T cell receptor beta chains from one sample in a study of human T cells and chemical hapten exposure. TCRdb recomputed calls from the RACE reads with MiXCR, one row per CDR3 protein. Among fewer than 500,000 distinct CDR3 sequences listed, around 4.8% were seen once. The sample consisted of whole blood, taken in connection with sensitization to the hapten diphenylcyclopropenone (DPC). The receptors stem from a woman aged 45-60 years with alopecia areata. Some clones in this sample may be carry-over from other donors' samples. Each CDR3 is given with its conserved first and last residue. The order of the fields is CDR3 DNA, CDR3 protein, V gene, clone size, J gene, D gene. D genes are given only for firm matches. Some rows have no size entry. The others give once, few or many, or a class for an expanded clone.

DNA: TGCGCCAGCAGCCCCGGCGGGGGGGGAGGTCAGCCCCAGCATTTT; CDR3: CASSPGGGGGQPQHF; V: TRBV5-1; size: many; J: TRBJ1-5; D: .
DNA: TGTGCCAGCAGCCAATCTGGGGCCAACGTCCTGACTTTC; CDR3: CASSQSGANVLTF; V: TRBV3-1; size: many; J: TRBJ2-6; D: .
DNA: TGCGCCAGCAGCCTAGGACAGGGGGCGGTCGGCTACACCTTC; CDR3: CASSLGQGAVGYTF; V: TRBV4-1; size: many; J: TRBJ1-2; D: TRBD1
DNA: TGTGCCAGCAGTGGCAGGGTTCCCAATCAGCCCCAGCATTTT; CDR3: CASSGRVPNQPQHF; V: TRBV2; size: many; J: TRBJ1-5; D: .
DNA: TGTGCCAGCAGCCCCACTGTCAATCAGCCCCAGCATTTT; CDR3: CASSPTVNQPQHF; V: TRBV3-1; size: few; J: TRBJ1-5; D: .
DNA: TGCAGCGTTGACCGAATGGAACAGGGCGGAGAGACCCAGTACTTC; CDR3: CSVDRMEQGGETQYF; V: TRBV29-1; size: few; J: TRBJ2-5; D: .
DNA: TGTGCCAGCAAGGGGGCTTGGCTGCACTACGAGCAGTACTTC; CDR3: CASKGAWLHYEQYF; V: TRBV6-2/TRBV6-3; size: .; J: TRBJ2-7; D: TRBD1
DNA: TGCAGTGCTGTTCCGGGACTAGCGGGTGGGGAGCAGTACTTC; CDR3: CSAVPGLAGGEQYF; V: TRBV20-1; size: few; J: TRBJ2-7; D: TRBD2
DNA: TGCAGTGCTTTTACCGGGACAGGGGGAGGTACTGAAGCTTTCTTT; CDR3: CSAFTGTGGGTEAFF; V: TRBV20-1; size: few; J: TRBJ1-1; D: TRBD1
DNA: TGTGCCAGCAGCTTACCGCATACGCGGGGGGAGCTGTTTTTT; CDR3: CASSLPHTRGELFF; V: TRBV5-6; size: many; J: TRBJ2-2; D: .
DNA: TGCGCCAGCACAGCGGGGACTGAAGCTTTCTTT; CDR3: CASTAGTEAFF; V: TRBV5-1; size: few; J: TRBJ1-1; D: .
DNA: TGTGCCAGCAGCGTACCAGGGCCTGAGCAGTTCTTC; CDR3: CASSVPGPEQFF; V: TRBV9; size: .; J: TRBJ2-1; D: .
DNA: TGTGCCAGCAGTGAACGGACTGGAAACACCATATATTTT; CDR3: CASSERTGNTIYF; V: TRBV6-1; size: few; J: TRBJ1-3; D: .
DNA: TGTGCCAGCAGCTTGACCTCCGGACAGGGGCGGCCTGAAGCTTTCTTT; CDR3: CASSLTSGQGRPEAFF; V: TRBV7-2; size: many; J: TRBJ1-1; D: TRBD1
DNA: TGTGCCAGCAGCTTAATGGGACAGAGCTACGAGCAGTACTTC; CDR3: CASSLMGQSYEQYF; V: TRBV7-3; size: .; J: TRBJ2-7; D: TRBD1
DNA: TGTGCCAGCAGAATGACAGGGGGCGCTGGGTACGAGCAGTACTTC; CDR3: CASRMTGGAGYEQYF; V: TRBV7-9; size: few; J: TRBJ2-7; D: TRBD1
DNA: TGTGCCAGCAGGTACAGGAGCAATCAGCCCCAGCATTTT; CDR3: CASRYRSNQPQHF; V: TRBV12-3/TRBV12-4; size: few; J: TRBJ1-5; D: .
DNA: TGCAGCGCCACCATAAGGGACAGCAGCTCCTACAATGAGCAGTTCTTC; CDR3: CSATIRDSSSYNEQFF; V: TRBV29-1; size: .; J: TRBJ2-1; D: TRBD1
DNA: TGTGCCAGCAGTTACTCGACGATTCGCCGGGGACAAGAGACCCAGTACTTC; CDR3: CASSYSTIRRGQETQYF; V: TRBV6-5; size: many; J: TRBJ2-5; D: .
DNA: TGCAGTGCTAGAGATCTTCGGAGCCAGAGCACAGATACGCAGTATTTT; CDR3: CSARDLRSQSTDTQYF; V: TRBV20-1; size: few; J: TRBJ2-3; D: .
DNA: TGCAGTGCTAGAAGGGGGGGGGCAGAGACCCAGTACTTC; CDR3: CSARRGGAETQYF; V: TRBV20-1; size: many; J: TRBJ2-5; D: .
DNA: TGTGCCAGCAGTTGGACAGGGTCAGAGACCCAGTACTTC; CDR3: CASSWTGSETQYF; V: TRBV7-2; size: many; J: TRBJ2-5; D: TRBD1
DNA: TGTGCCAGCAGGTTGCCCCCACCCTACAATGAGCAGTTCTTC; CDR3: CASRLPPPYNEQFF; V: TRBV28; size: many; J: TRBJ2-1; D: .
DNA: TGTGCCAGCAGCCGGACAGTACCCTCCTACGAGCAGTACTTC; CDR3: CASSRTVPSYEQYF; V: TRBV2; size: few; J: TRBJ2-7; D: .
DNA: TGTGCCAGCAGCTTAAGGGACAGGGGGCGAAGGAACACTGAAGCTTTCTTT; CDR3: CASSLRDRGRRNTEAFF; V: TRBV7-9; size: many; J: TRBJ1-1; D: TRBD1
DNA: TGTGCCAGCAGTCGGGTCAGGGGGCCTGGAAACACCATATATTTT; CDR3: CASSRVRGPGNTIYF; V: TRBV3-1; size: many; J: TRBJ1-3; D: TRBD1
DNA: TGTGCCAGCACAAGGGAGAGGAATCAGCCCCAGCATTTT; CDR3: CASTRERNQPQHF; V: TRBV6-1; size: .; J: TRBJ1-5; D: .